Presented here are 7 T cell receptor beta chains from one specimen sequenced in a study of blood T cell repertoires in COVID-19. The repertoire was sequenced with immunoSEQ multiplex PCR; TCRdb's copy has only in-frame clones and lacks some. Of about 350,000 clones in the sample, roughly 89% were seen once. The sample taken for sequencing was peripheral blood. These receptors originate from a man in his thirties or forties with COVID-19, enrolled during active disease.

DNA for the CDR3: TGTGCCAGCCAACTCCCGGGCGGGAACTATGGCTACACCTTC. It encodes CASQLPGGNYGYTF. The chain recombines TRBV6-5 with TRBJ1-2, with no clear D. In germline, CDR1 is MNHEY, CDR2 SVGAGI. The CDR3 extends over 14 amino acids. Trimming took 8 bases from V and 2 from J, leaving 15 bases between them.

V is TRBV2 and J is TRBJ1-1; 7 bases fit TRBD1. The CDR3 length is 15 residues. The germline CDR1 and CDR2 sequences are SNHLY and FYNNEI. The J segment lost 5 bases and the V segment lost 6 bases, leaving 12 bases of the junction unmatched. CDR3 coding DNA: TGTGCCAGCAGACCTAGGGGGCTCTCGTGGACTGAAGCTTTCTTT. This gives the protein CASRPRGLSWTEAFF.

The chain is built from TRBV9 and TRBJ2-2; TRBD2 matches at 14 bases. CDR3 length equals 17 residues. The V and J ends lost 5 bases and 5 bases, in that order; junction bases with no gene match: 8. Germline V gene data show CDR1 as SGDLS and CDR2 as YYNGEE. CDR3 region: CASRKGLAGVGTGELFF. DNA for the CDR3: TGTGCCAGCAGAAAGGGACTAGCGGGAGTAGGGACCGGGGAGCTGTTTTTT.

The V call is TRBV6-5, the J call TRBJ1-1; tentative D call: TRBD1 (5 bases). Per the germline V gene, CDR1 is MNHEY and CDR2 is SVGAGI. V gave up 2 bases and J gave up 0 bases, with 13 bases separating them. The CDR3 contains 16 residues. CDR3 in amino acids: CASSYGRGWLNTEAFF. The CDR3 region has the DNA TGTGCCAGCAGTTACGGAAGGGGCTGGTTGAACACTGAAGCTTTCTTT.

V and J are TRBV19 and TRBJ2-7; D is possibly TRBD1 (6 bases). The V end was cut by 5 bases, the J end by 4 bases, with 18 bases between. Germline V gene sequence: CDR1 LNHDA, CDR2 SQIVND (reference sequence). This CDR3 spans 15 amino acids. Here the CDR3 DNA reads TGTGCCAGTAGTGCAACCGGGACACAGTTTTACGAGCAGTACTTC. It encodes CASSATGTQFYEQYF.

The chain employs TRBV27 and TRBJ2-7, with 9 bases identical to TRBD1. The V and J ends lost 4 bases and 4 bases, in that order; junction bases with no gene match: 5. CDR3 length equals 14 residues. Germline lookup yields CDR1 MNHEY and CDR2 SMNVEV (reference sequence). The CDR3 bases are TGTGCCAGCAGTTGGGGGACAGGGCTTTACGAGCAGTACTTC. Amino acids: CASSWGTGLYEQYF.

The chain carries TRBV7-9 and TRBJ1-1; no definite D call. The CDR3 extends over 13 amino acids. Germline assignment: CDR1 SEHNR and CDR2 FQNEAQ (reference sequence). V shed 4 bases and J shed 1 base, with 7 bases lying between them. CDR3 DNA: TGTGCCAGCAGCTCAACAACGAACACTGAAGCTTTCTTT. Translation: CASSSTTNTEAFF. The variable domain in full, with the rest retrieved from reference TRBV7-9 and TRBJ1-1, is DTGVSQNPRHKITKRGQNVTFRCDPISEHNRLYWYRQTLGQGPEFLTYFQNEAQLEKSRLLSDRFSAERPKGSFSTLEIQRTEQGDSAMYLCASSSTTNTEAFFGQGTRLTVV.